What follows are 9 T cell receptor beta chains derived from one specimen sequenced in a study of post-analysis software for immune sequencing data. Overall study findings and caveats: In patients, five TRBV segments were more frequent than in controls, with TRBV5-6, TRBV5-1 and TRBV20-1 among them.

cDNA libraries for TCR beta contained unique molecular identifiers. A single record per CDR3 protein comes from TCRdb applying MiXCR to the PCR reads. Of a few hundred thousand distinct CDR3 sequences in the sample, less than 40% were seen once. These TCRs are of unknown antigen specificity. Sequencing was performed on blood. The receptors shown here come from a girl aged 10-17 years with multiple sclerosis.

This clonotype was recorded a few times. The CDR3 protein is CASSQLSGGLNEQFF. The CDR3, as DNA: TGTGCCAGCAGCCAACTGAGCGGGGGCCTCAATGAGCAGTTCTTC. This chain joins TRBV3-1 and TRBJ2-1; TRBD2 aligns across 8 bases. Looked up from germline, CDR1 is LGHDT and CDR2 is YNNKEL (reference sequence). The CDR3 is made up of 15 amino acids. The J segment lost 6 bases and the V segment lost 2 bases, leaving 6 bases of the junction unmatched.

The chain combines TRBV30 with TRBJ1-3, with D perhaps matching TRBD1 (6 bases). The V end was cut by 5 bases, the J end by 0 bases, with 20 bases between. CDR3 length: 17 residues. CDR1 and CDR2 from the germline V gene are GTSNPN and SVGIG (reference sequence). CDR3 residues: CAWGQGLGTLSGNTIYF. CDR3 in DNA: TGTGCCTGGGGCCAGGGGCTGGGAACCCTCTCTGGAAACACCATATATTTT.

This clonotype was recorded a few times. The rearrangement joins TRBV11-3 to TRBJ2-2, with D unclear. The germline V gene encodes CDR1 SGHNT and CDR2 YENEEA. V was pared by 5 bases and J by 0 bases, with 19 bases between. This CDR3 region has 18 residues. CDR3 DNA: TGTGCCAGCAGCCCCGAAGGTACCTTCAACGCGAACACCGGGGAGCTGTTTTTT. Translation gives CASSPEGTFNANTGELFF.

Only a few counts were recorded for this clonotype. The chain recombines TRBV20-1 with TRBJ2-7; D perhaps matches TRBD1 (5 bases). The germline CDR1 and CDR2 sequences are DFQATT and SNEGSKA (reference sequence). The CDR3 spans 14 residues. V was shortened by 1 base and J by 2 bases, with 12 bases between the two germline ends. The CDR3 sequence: CSARGGAVPYEQYF. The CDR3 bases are TGCAGTGCTAGAGGTGGGGCAGTCCCCTACGAGCAGTACTTC.

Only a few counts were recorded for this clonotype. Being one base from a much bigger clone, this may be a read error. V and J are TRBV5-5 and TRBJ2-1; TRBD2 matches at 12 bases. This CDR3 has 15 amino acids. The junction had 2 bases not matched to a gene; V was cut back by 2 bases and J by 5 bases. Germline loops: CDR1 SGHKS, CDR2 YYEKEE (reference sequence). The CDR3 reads CASSFSSGGDNEQFF. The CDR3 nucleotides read TGTGCCAGCAGCTTCTCTAGCGGGGGGGACAATGAGCAGTTCTTC.

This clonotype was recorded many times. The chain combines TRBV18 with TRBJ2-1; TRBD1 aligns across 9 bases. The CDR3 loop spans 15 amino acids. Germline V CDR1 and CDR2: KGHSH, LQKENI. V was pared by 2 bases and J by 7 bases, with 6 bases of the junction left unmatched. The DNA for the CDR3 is TGTGCCAGCTCACCAAGCCCGGACAGGGGAAATGAGCAGTTCTTC. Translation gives CASSPSPDRGNEQFF.

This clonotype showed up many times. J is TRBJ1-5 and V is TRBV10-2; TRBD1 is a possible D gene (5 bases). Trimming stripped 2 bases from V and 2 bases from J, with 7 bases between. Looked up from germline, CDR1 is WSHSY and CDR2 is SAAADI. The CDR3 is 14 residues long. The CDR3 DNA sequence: TGCGCCAGCAGTGAGGGGGGTGGCAATCAGCCCCAGCATTTT. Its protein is CASSEGGGNQPQHF.

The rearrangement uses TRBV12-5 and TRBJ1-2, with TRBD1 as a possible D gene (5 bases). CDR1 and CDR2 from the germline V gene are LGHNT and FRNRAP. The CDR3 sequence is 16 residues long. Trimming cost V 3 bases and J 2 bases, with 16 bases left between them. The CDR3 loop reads CASGLREGTPNYGYTF. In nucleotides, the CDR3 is TGTGCTAGTGGTTTAAGGGAAGGGACCCCCAACTATGGCTACACCTTC. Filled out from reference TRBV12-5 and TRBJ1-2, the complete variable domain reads DARVTQTPRHKVTEMGQEVTMRCQPILGHNTVFWYRQTMMQGLELLAYFRNRAPLDDSGMPKDRFSAEMPDATLATLKIQPSEPRDSAVYFCASGLREGTPNYGYTFGSGTRLTVV.

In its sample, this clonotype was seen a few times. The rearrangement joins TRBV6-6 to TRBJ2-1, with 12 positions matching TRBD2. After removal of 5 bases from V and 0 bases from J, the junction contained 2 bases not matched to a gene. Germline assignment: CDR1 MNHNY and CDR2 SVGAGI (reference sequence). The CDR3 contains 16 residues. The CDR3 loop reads CASSALAGGSYNEQFF. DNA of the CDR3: TGTGCCAGCAGTGCACTAGCGGGGGGCTCCTACAATGAGCAGTTCTTC.